The 26 T cell receptor beta chains in this list originate from one sample, sequenced in a study of CD8+CD57+ T cells in acquired aplastic anemia. Patients selected for sequencing had displayed CD8+CD57+ cell expansion by flow cytometry. Genomic DNA constituted the template upon which TCR beta VDJ and CDR3 profiling was performed. MiXCR, applied by TCRdb to the reads, yields one record per CDR3 protein. The sample lists about 120,000 distinct CDR3 sequences; approximately 50% were seen once. The specimen was sorted CD4+, CD8+, or CD8+CD57+ T cells (not recorded which) from PBMCs. The receptors were sampled from a human donor with aplastic anemia.

The chain couples TRBV29-1 to TRBJ1-5; TRBD1 aligns across 7 bases. The CDR3 has 14 amino acids. Germline-derived CDR1 and CDR2 are SQVTM and ANQGSEA. Trimming cost V 6 bases and J 4 bases; bases outside gene matches: 9. This CDR3 is CSVTQVTGNQPQHF. In DNA form, the CDR3 reads TGCAGCGTGACCCAAGTGACAGGGAATCAGCCCCAGCATTTT.

The genes are TRBV20-1 and TRBJ2-5; TRBD2 might be the D (6 bases). Between the trimmed V and J ends, which lost 6 bases and 6 bases, there was a span of 20 bases. The CDR3 has 14 amino acids. Germline V CDR1 and CDR2: DFQATT, SNEGSKA (reference sequence). Here the CDR3 DNA reads TGCAGTGCGCGGGACCGCGGGACGGGAAAGACCCAGTACTTC. This sequence encodes CSARDRGTGKTQYF.

The chain combines TRBV19 with TRBJ2-7; 9 bases line up with TRBD1. The CDR3 runs 13 residues. Germline values: CDR1 LNHDA, CDR2 SQIVND (reference sequence). The ends lost 1 base at V and 6 bases at J; junction bases unmatched: 1. DNA of the CDR3: TGTGCCAGTAGTATAGGGACAGGGGCCGAGCAGTACTTC. Residues: CASSIGTGAEQYF.

The gene calls are TRBV11-2 and TRBJ2-7, with D possibly being TRBD2 (5 bases). With 4 bases removed from V and 2 bases from J, the gap between germline ends came to 9 bases. The CDR3 covers 13 residues. Germline V gives CDR1 SGHAT, CDR2 FQNNGV. CDR3 in DNA: TGTGCCAGCAGCTCAAGCGGAACCTACGAGCAGTACTTC. This encodes CASSSSGTYEQYF.

This clonotype was detected many times. The chain carries TRBV7-8 and TRBJ2-1; 8 bases agree with TRBD2. J gave up 2 bases and V 7 bases, and 4 bases lay outside the gene matches. The length of the CDR3 is 14 residues. The germline V gene encodes CDR1 SGHVS and CDR2 FQNEAQ. In DNA form, the CDR3 reads TGTGCCAGCACCCAGACTAGCGCCTACAATGAGCAGTTCTTC. Translation gives CASTQTSAYNEQFF.

The chain is built from TRBV5-1 and TRBJ2-2, with a possible D match to TRBD2 (5 bases). Trimming left V 0 bases short and J 7 bases short, with 16 bases between. Germline V lookup: CDR1 SGHRS, CDR2 YFSETQ. This CDR3 has 16 amino acids. The CDR3 coding sequence is TGCGCCAGCAGCTTGGCCGTTGGGTCCGGAGGCGGGGAGCTGTTTTTT. The encoded protein is CASSLAVGSGGGELFF.

This clonotype was seen only a few times. The chain uses TRBV15 and TRBJ1-1; D is possibly TRBD1 (6 bases). The CDR3 is made up of 14 amino acids. Germline values: CDR1 LNHNV, CDR2 YYDKDF (reference sequence). The germline V and J ends were trimmed by 0 bases and 8 bases, with 13 bases remaining between them. CDR3 loop: CATSRDGRTAEAFF. As DNA, the CDR3 is TGTGCCACCAGCAGAGATGGCCGGACAGCGGAAGCTTTCTTT.

V usage is TRBV24-1 and J usage is TRBJ2-2; D is perhaps TRBD1 (5 bases). Trimming removed 0 bases at V and 2 bases at J, with 6 bases between. There are 15 residues in the CDR3. Germline CDR1 and CDR2: KGHDR and SFDVKD. CDR3 sequence (DNA): TGTGCCACCAGTGATTTGGACAGAAACACCGGGGAGCTGTTTTTT. Its translation is CATSDLDRNTGELFF.

This clonotype was recorded a few times. This chain connects TRBV10-3 to TRBJ1-3; 8 bases fit TRBD1. The CDR3 spans 14 residues. Germline values: CDR1 ENHRY, CDR2 SYGVKD. The ends lost 6 bases at V and 6 bases at J; junction bases unmatched: 7. DNA for the CDR3: TGTGCCATCAGGCTGACAGGGGAGACAAACACCATATATTTT. Translating gives CAIRLTGETNTIYF.

This clonotype has ten or more counts. The V gene is TRBV4-3, the J gene TRBJ2-7, with D possibly being TRBD2 (6 bases). V lost 0 bases and J lost 1, with 10 bases in between. In germline, CDR1 is LGHNA, CDR2 YSLEER. The CDR3 extends over 15 amino acids. The CDR3 DNA follows: TGCGCCAGCAGCCAAGATGGGGGGACTTCCTACGAGCAGTACTTC. Translating gives CASSQDGGTSYEQYF.

This clonotype was found a few times. The chain joins TRBV3-1 to TRBJ1-2; D is ambiguous. The CDR3 covers 12 residues. The germline V gene encodes CDR1 LGHDT and CDR2 YNNKEL (reference sequence). Trimming cost V 0 bases and J 5 bases, with 4 bases left between them. The CDR3 DNA is TGTGCCAGCAGCCAAGAGAGGTATGGCTACACCTTC. It yields the protein CASSQERYGYTF.

This chain joins TRBV7-8 and TRBJ1-1; the match to TRBD1 covers 8 bases. V was clipped by 5 bases and J by 11 bases; unmatched bases: 13. The length of the CDR3 is 14 residues. Germline loops: CDR1 SGHVS, CDR2 FQNEAQ. CDR3 DNA: TGTGCCAGCAGCCTCACCGGGACAGGAGGAGAGGCTTTCTTT. This encodes CASSLTGTGGEAFF.

The chain carries TRBV14 and TRBJ2-7, with D hard to call. The CDR3 covers 14 residues. Germline CDR1 reads SGHDN; CDR2 reads FVKESK. Between the trimmed V and J ends, which lost 4 bases and 5 bases, there was a span of 15 bases. The CDR3, as DNA: TGTGCCAGCAGCCTACGTGAAGAATTCCACGAGCAGTACTTC. As protein: CASSLREEFHEQYF.

The rearrangement joins TRBV11-1 to TRBJ2-3; 7 bases map to TRBD2. The CDR3 has 15 residues. V dropped 2 bases and J dropped 4; count of bases not matched to a gene: 6. Germline V gives CDR1 SGHAT, CDR2 FQDESV (reference sequence). DNA of the CDR3: TGTGCCAGCAGCTTACTAGCTAGCGGTGCAGATACGCAGTATTTT. Translated: CASSLLASGADTQYF.

This chain connects TRBV2 to TRBJ2-7, with D possibly being TRBD2 (5 bases). V dropped 8 bases and J dropped 1 base, with 6 bases sitting between them. The CDR3 covers 11 residues. The V gene's germline CDR1 is SNHLY and CDR2 FYNNEI. The CDR3 sequence is CASGLSYEQYF. The CDR3 bases are TGTGCCAGCGGACTTTCCTACGAGCAGTACTTC.

This rearrangement joins TRBV29-1 to TRBJ2-7; the match to TRBD1 covers 10 bases. The CDR3 is 15 amino acids. Germline V gives CDR1 SQVTM, CDR2 ANQGSEA. Trimming cost V 4 bases and J 3 bases; bases outside gene matches: 9. CDR3: CSVGDRGLLGYEQYF. The CDR3, as DNA: TGCAGCGTTGGAGACAGGGGGCTACTTGGCTACGAGCAGTACTTC.

This clonotype was picked up a small number of times. The rearrangement links TRBV10-3 to TRBJ1-2; 7 nucleotides align to TRBD1. The V gene's germline CDR1 is ENHRY and CDR2 SYGVKD. The CDR3 has 15 residues. V gave up 2 bases and J gave up 8 bases; unmatched junction bases: 11. The CDR3 coding sequence is TGTGCCATCAGTGAGCAATTACAGGGGCGATGGGGCTACACCTTC. Its translation: CAISEQLQGRWGYTF.

This rearrangement joins TRBV7-6 to TRBJ2-1; 7 nucleotides line up with TRBD1. Germline V gene lookup returns CDR1 SGHVS and CDR2 FNYEAQ. V lost 0 bases and J lost 7; bases outside the gene matches: 15. The CDR3 totals 18 residues. CDR3 in amino acids: CASSLADSTGQHLNEQFF. CDR3 in DNA: TGTGCCAGCAGCTTAGCCGATTCGACAGGGCAACATCTGAATGAGCAGTTCTTC.

The CDR3 bases are TGTGCCAGCAGCTTATCGCCGGGGGCAAGCTATGGCTACACCTTC. Translation: CASSLSPGASYGYTF. V and J are TRBV11-1 and TRBJ1-2, with D perhaps matching TRBD1 (6 bases). Trimming took 2 bases from V and 4 from J, leaving 14 bases between them. CDR3 length equals 15 residues. Germline loops: CDR1 SGHAT, CDR2 FQDESV (reference sequence).

The chain recombines TRBV24-1 with TRBJ1-3; D might be TRBD1 (6 bases). Trimming stripped 3 bases from V and 0 bases from J, with 14 bases between. CDR1 is KGHDR and CDR2 is SFDVKD in the germline V gene. CDR3 length: 17 amino acids. DNA of the CDR3: TGTGCCACCAGTGATCCACCGACAGGTCCCTCTGGAAACACCATATATTTT. This codes for CATSDPPTGPSGNTIYF.

The gene calls are TRBV7-4 and TRBJ2-3, with D tentatively TRBD1 (5 bases). The length of the CDR3 is 12 residues. The V and J ends lost 5 bases and 5 bases respectively, with 8 bases between them. Germline CDR1 is SGHVT and CDR2 is SQSDAQ. This chain's CDR3 is CASSAGIDTQYF. In nucleotides, the CDR3 is TGTGCCAGCAGCGCAGGGATAGATACGCAGTATTTT. The variable domain in full, completed from reference TRBV7-4 and TRBJ2-3, reads GAGVSQSPRYKVAKRGRDVALRCDSISGHVTLYWYRQTLGQGSEVLTYSQSDAQRDKSGRPSGRFSAERPERSVSTLKIQRTEQGDSAVYLCASSAGIDTQYFGPGTRLTVL.

This chain uses TRBV29-1 with TRBJ1-2, with 10 bases fitting TRBD1. CDR1 is SQVTM, CDR2 ANQGSEA, per germline. The trim removed 7 bases at V and 11 bases at J, leaving 13 bases unmatched. The CDR3 consists of 13 residues. DNA of the CDR3: TGCAGCGCCCTTGGCGGGACAGGGGTAGGATACACCTTC. The encoded protein is CSALGGTGVGYTF.

V gene TRBV3-1 combines with J gene TRBJ2-7; weak D call: TRBD2 (5 bases). Between the trimmed V and J ends, which lost 3 bases and 0 bases, there was a span of 12 bases. The CDR3 has 15 amino acids. The germline V gene has CDR1 LGHDT and CDR2 YNNKEL (reference sequence). In nucleotides, the CDR3 is TGTGCCAGCAGCCATTCTCCGGGGTCCTCCTACGAGCAGTACTTC. Translation: CASSHSPGSSYEQYF.

V and J are TRBV14 and TRBJ1-6; D call uncertain. There are 14 residues in the CDR3. The V end lost 4 bases, the J end lost 8 bases, and 12 bases lay between the germline ends. Germline assignment: CDR1 SGHDN and CDR2 FVKESK. DNA for the CDR3: TGTGCCAGCAGCCCCGGGAGGCTGGATTCACCCCTCCACTTT. It yields the protein CASSPGRLDSPLHF.

This chain connects TRBV11-1 to TRBJ2-3, with TRBD2 matching 11 bases. The germline V gene encodes CDR1 SGHAT and CDR2 FQDESV (reference sequence). The CDR3 is made up of 15 amino acids. The ends lost 3 bases at V and 5 bases at J; junction bases unmatched: 4. CDR3 sequence reads: CASSLELAGGDTQYF. For the CDR3, the DNA is TGTGCCAGCAGCTTGGAGCTAGCGGGGGGAGATACGCAGTATTTT.

This chain links TRBV2 with TRBJ2-5, with a weak D call TRBD2 (6 bases). V lost 6 bases and J 2 bases, leaving 13 bases between the germline ends. The CDR3 is 14 amino acids. Germline V CDR1 and CDR2: SNHLY, FYNNEI. CDR3 region: CASRFRDLQETQYF. The CDR3 DNA reads TGTGCCAGCAGATTCCGGGACTTACAAGAGACCCAGTACTTC. The complete variable domain, with remaining parts taken from reference TRBV2 and TRBJ2-5, reads EPEVTQTPSHQVTQMGQEVILRCVPISNHLYFYWYRQILGQKVEFLVSFYNNEISEKSEIFDDQFSVERPDGSNFTLKIRSTKLEDSAMYFCASRFRDLQETQYFGPGTRLLVL.